This T cell receptor (beta chain) stems from a study of T cells in Graves' hyperthyroidism and ophthalmopathy. Regions amplified from RNA transcripts were the TCR beta CDR3 regions. TCR CDR3 regions were first amplified by RT-PCR with HTBI primers. TCRdb re-called the multiplex PCR reads through MiXCR, storing one row per CDR3 protein. The table shows around 190,000 distinct CDR3 sequences, with around a sixth occurring only once. Trimming removed 7 bases at V and 4 bases at J, with 13 bases between. Germline-derived CDR1 and CDR2 are MNHNS and SASEGT. The CDR3 covers 13 residues. This clonotype was counted at least ten times.

The source is a woman in her forties or fifties with Graves' hyperthyroidism. The rearrangement links TRBV6-1 to TRBJ1-1; unclear D gene. Sample: blood. The CDR3 sequence is CASKYVEGTEAFF. CDR3 DNA: TGTGCCAGCAAGTACGTCGAGGGCACTGAAGCTTTCTTT.